Listed below are T cell receptor beta chains from one sample, sequenced in a study of response to subunit inactivated influenza vaccine. TCRdb redid the calling of the RT-PCR reads with MiXCR, one entry per CDR3 protein. The repertoire holds about 180,000 distinct CDR3 sequences, with around 9.2% as singletons. The source material was non-naive T cells sorted from PBMCs, sampled on the day of vaccination. All receptors derive from a man between 50 and 59 years old who received an inactivated influenza vaccine. The CDR3 runs from the conserved cysteine through the conserved F or W. Fields, in order: J gene, V gene, CDR3 protein.

J: TRBJ2-5
V: TRBV4-1
CDR3: CASSHPRSGGFGETQYF

J: TRBJ2-7
V: TRBV7-2
CDR3: CASSPLSGRVYEQYF

J: TRBJ1-1
V: TRBV24-1
CDR3: CATSDSRTGDTEAFF

J: TRBJ2-2
V: TRBV5-1
CDR3: CASSLAATGNGELFF

J: TRBJ2-7
V: TRBV4-1
CDR3: CASSQRTSGGPISSYEQYF

J: TRBJ2-7
V: TRBV4-2
CDR3: CASSPRPGTGYEQYF

J: TRBJ2-3
V: TRBV24-1
CDR3: CAASEGRGGSSATQYF

J: TRBJ2-3
V: TRBV4-2
CDR3: CASSPTSGVTDTQYF

J: TRBJ2-2
V: TRBV12-3/TRBV12-4
CDR3: CASTQGGSTGELFF

J: TRBJ2-5
V: TRBV7-9
CDR3: CASSLYGGEDTETQYF

J: TRBJ2-4
V: TRBV7-2
CDR3: CASSLVVSSGNIQYF

J: TRBJ2-7
V: TRBV5-5
CDR3: CASGPGVLSHYEQYF

J: TRBJ2-2
V: TRBV28
CDR3: CASSSPRVFSNTGELFF

J: TRBJ1-2
V: TRBV7-2
CDR3: CASSFRDRSNLGYTF

J: TRBJ2-3
V: TRBV5-6
CDR3: CASSYDRTGTDTQYF

J: TRBJ2-6
V: TRBV19
CDR3: CASRKQGSGANVLTF

J: TRBJ2-5
V: TRBV12-3/TRBV12-4
CDR3: CASSTGTSGGVGTQYF

J: TRBJ1-4
V: TRBV18
CDR3: CASSPQPQGAKLFF

J: TRBJ2-2
V: TRBV10-3
CDR3: CAISGLDREAGELFF

J: TRBJ1-4
V: TRBV11-1
CDR3: CASSHGRTNEKLFF

J: TRBJ2-7
V: TRBV20-1
CDR3: CSASLSWDRGHEQYF

J: TRBJ2-5
V: TRBV7-2
CDR3: CASSRDASGGETQYF

J: TRBJ2-7
V: TRBV2
CDR3: CASGPGQGPLRPYEQYF

J: TRBJ2-1
V: TRBV6-2/TRBV6-3
CDR3: CASSSPLAGGSYNEQFF

J: TRBJ2-7
V: TRBV18
CDR3: CASSPQLGAGSYEQYF

J: TRBJ2-2
V: TRBV10-2
CDR3: CASRDVGSGELFF

J: TRBJ2-7
V: TRBV20-1
CDR3: CSARVDYEQYF

J: TRBJ1-6
V: TRBV12-3/TRBV12-4
CDR3: CASSLGNSPLHF

J: TRBJ1-5
V: TRBV7-2
CDR3: CASSLGRGAGSNQPQHF

J: TRBJ1-4
V: TRBV29-1
CDR3: CSVDALSSEEKLFF

J: TRBJ1-4
V: TRBV12-3/TRBV12-4
CDR3: CASSREGYEKLFF

J: TRBJ2-4
V: TRBV3-1
CDR3: CASSQGGRGLTKNIQYF

J: TRBJ2-1
V: TRBV6-5
CDR3: CASSYSGRSYNEQFF

J: TRBJ2-1
V: TRBV27
CDR3: CASSLGGGWNEQFF

J: TRBJ2-2
V: TRBV19
CDR3: CASSMASGGAGELFF

J: TRBJ2-7
V: TRBV12-3/TRBV12-4
CDR3: CASSLNRGGLDTYEQYF

J: TRBJ2-5
V: TRBV3-1
CDR3: CASSQDPTGRGGETQYF

J: TRBJ1-2
V: TRBV7-8
CDR3: CASSLAGTGYGYTF

J: TRBJ1-1
V: TRBV29-1
CDR3: CSVEVGGTFEAFF

J: TRBJ2-1
V: TRBV29-1
CDR3: CSVSTSSYNEQFF

J: TRBJ2-7
V: TRBV7-2
CDR3: CASSYIDGYEQYF

J: TRBJ2-5
V: TRBV3-1
CDR3: CACSQGGSGGIQETQYF

J: TRBJ2-2
V: TRBV7-3
CDR3: CASSLSPGTRGTGELFF

J: TRBJ2-7
V: TRBV14
CDR3: CASSQDRGSGGARGEQYF

J: TRBJ1-2
V: TRBV5-6
CDR3: CASGRQGRILAYGYTF

J: TRBJ2-1
V: TRBV10-3
CDR3: CAISAGTSGRAVEQFF